This TCR beta chain stems from a study of brain metastases from non-small cell lung cancer. As concerns this clone: Its antigen remains unidentified.

Study-level findings and limits: T-cell infiltration was lower in brain metastases than primaries (P < 0.001). Brain metastases shared most TCR repertoire with primaries, with sparse T cells. T-cell clones appeared expanded in approximately 58% of brain metastases relative to matched primary tumors.

The CDR3 runs to 15 residues. The germline CDR1 and CDR2 sequences are SGHNT and YYREEE (reference sequence). The V segment lost 2 bases and the J segment 6 bases; nucleotides outside the gene matches: 7. TCRdb's copy holds only in-frame clones and misses some; the assay was immunoSEQ multiplex PCR. Here the sample spans fewer than 15,000 clones, about 83% being singletons. Sequences were obtained from primary lung tumor tissue. The source is a donor over 35 with non-small cell lung cancer. The chain combines TRBV5-4 with TRBJ2-7, with 11 bases that match TRBD2. The CDR3 region has the DNA TGTGCCAGCAGCTTTGAGACTAGCGGGGCGAGCGAGCAGTACTTC. Its protein product is CASSFETSGASEQYF. The variable domain in full, completed from reference TRBV5-4 and TRBJ2-7, reads ETGVTQSPTHLIKTRGQQVTLRCSSQSGHNTVSWYQQALGQGPQFIFQYYREEENGRGNFPPRFSGLQFPNYSSELNVNALELDDSALYLCASSFETSGASEQYFGPGTRLTVT.